Listed below are T cell receptor beta chains from one sample, sequenced in a study of cytotoxic CD8 clonotypes in ibrutinib-treated CLL. Data came from immunoSEQ multiplex PCR; TCRdb stores just in-frame clones and leaves some out. This repertoire shows roughly 11,000 clones, approximately 85% found once; its top ten account for under 25%. The source was PBMCs, collected at disease progression, from a patient treated with ibrutinib. Every receptor here comes from a human donor with chronic lymphocytic leukemia. Each CDR3 is given with its conserved first and last residue. Each record gives: J gene, CDR3 length, clone size, V gene, D gene, CDR3 DNA, CDR3 protein. The D gene is left open where the match is weak. Expanded clones get a size class; other rows say once, few or many, or leave the size out.

>TRBJ2-1|15|NA|TRBV7-6|NA
TGTGCCAGCAGCTTAGACGCCTTCGGGTACAATGAGCAGTTCTTC
CASSLDAFGYNEQFF
>TRBJ1-1|13|NA|TRBV19|NA
TGTGCCAGTAAAAGGGGTCTGGACACTGAAGCTTTCTTT
CASKRGLDTEAFF
>TRBJ2-7|16|NA|TRBV10-3|NA
TGTGCCATCAGTGAGTTTAACGCCGCAGGTATTTACGAGCAGTACTTC
CAISEFNAAGIYEQYF
>TRBJ1-1|14|NA|TRBV6-1|NA
TGTGCCAGCAGTGAAGCAGGGTTGCGGACTGAAGCTTTCTTT
CASSEAGLRTEAFF
>TRBJ1-2|15|NA|TRBV6-5|NA
TGTGCCAGCAGAACTGGACAGCTCAGAAACTATGGCTACACCTTC
CASRTGQLRNYGYTF
>TRBJ2-2|14|once|TRBV6-6|TRBD2
TGTGCCAGCTCCCTAGCGGGAGGGCAAGGGGAGCTGTTTTTT
CASSLAGGQGELFF
>TRBJ1-2|15|few|TRBV4-2|NA
TGTGCCAGCCGATCAGGAACGATCCGAGACTATGGCTACACCTTC
CASRSGTIRDYGYTF
>TRBJ2-7|15|NA|TRBV11-2|NA
TGTGCCAGCAGCTTAGATCTCGAGGGTTTCGACGAGCAGTACTTC
CASSLDLEGFDEQYF
>TRBJ2-7|14|NA|TRBV2|TRBD2
TGTGCCACCCGGGGACTAGCGTACTCCTACGAGCAGTACTTC
CATRGLAYSYEQYF
>TRBJ2-7|14|NA|TRBV6-5|NA
TGTGCCAGCAGTTACTCGAGTGGGGTGGGGGAGCAGTACTTC
CASSYSSGVGEQYF
>TRBJ1-1|15|NA|TRBV6-1|NA
TGTGCCAGCCTGGGGGTCGGGTTTCTCGACACTGAAGCTTTCTTT
CASLGVGFLDTEAFF
>TRBJ2-3|15|once|TRBV10-3|NA
TGTGCCATCAGTGAGTCGGTGGGAGAGGTAGATACGCAGTATTTT
CAISESVGEVDTQYF
>TRBJ2-2|16|NA|TRBV5-5|NA
TGTGCCAGCAGCTTTATAGTGACAGGTCGGACCGGGGAGCTGTTTTTT
CASSFIVTGRTGELFF
>TRBJ1-2|15|NA|TRBV18|NA
TGTGCCAGCTCACCTGAGGCTCCCCAGGTGAATGGCTACACCTTC
CASSPEAPQVNGYTF
>TRBJ1-3|16|NA|TRBV6-1|NA
TGTGCCAGCAGTGAACAAGAGGGGAGCTCTGGAAACACCATATATTTT
CASSEQEGSSGNTIYF
>TRBJ1-1|17|NA|TRBV7-9|NA
TGTGCCAGCAGCTTAGAATCCCAGGAAATAGGCCCGGGGGGAGCTTTCTTT
CASSLESQEIGPGGAFF
>TRBJ1-2|14|NA|TRBV10-3|NA
TGTGCCGTCAATGGGGGGGACGCTAACTATGGCTACACCTTC
CAVNGGDANYGYTF
>TRBJ2-3|15|NA|TRBV28|TRBD1
TGTGCCAGCAGTCTTAGACAGGGCCACACAGATACGCAGTATTTT
CASSLRQGHTDTQYF
>TRBJ2-4|16|medium-sized|TRBV6-5|NA
TGTGCCAGCAGTTACTCTTTAGCGTTAGCCAAAAACATTCAGTACTTC
CASSYSLALAKNIQYF
>TRBJ2-3|19|once|TRBV19|TRBD2
TGTGCCAGTACCGACCGGACTAGCGGGAGGGTGGGCCGCACAGATACGCAGTATTTT
CASTDRTSGRVGRTDTQYF
>TRBJ2-5|14|NA|TRBV5-1|NA
TGCGCCAGCAGCGGCCCCAATAAGGGGGAGACCCAGTACTTC
CASSGPNKGETQYF
>TRBJ2-7|13|NA|TRBV28|NA
TGTGCCAGCAGTGTGATCGGCGAGCGCGAGCAGTACTTC
CASSVIGEREQYF
>TRBJ1-2|15|few|TRBV9|TRBD1
TGTGCCAGCAGCGCACACCGGGACAGTCTAAGGGGCTACACCTTC
CASSAHRDSLRGYTF
>TRBJ2-5|10|NA|TRBV6-4|NA
TGTGCCACCTCTCAGGAGACCCAGTACTTC
CATSQETQYF
>TRBJ2-6|18|NA|TRBV7-8|NA
TGTGCCAGCAGCTTTGGACGGCCAACCCGCTCTGGGGCCAACGTCCTGACTTTC
CASSFGRPTRSGANVLTF
>TRBJ2-3|14|once|TRBV6-4|NA
TGTGCCAGCAGTGAACGACCCGGCACAGATACGCAGTATTTT
CASSERPGTDTQYF
>TRBJ1-2|16|NA|TRBV19|NA
TGTGCCAGCACCAGATCCACAGGAGAAGCTAACTATGGCTACACCTTC
CASTRSTGEANYGYTF